Listed below are T cell receptor beta chains from one sample, sequenced in a study of T cell changes during pregnancy in multiple sclerosis. Libraries were prepared by immunoSEQ multiplex PCR; TCRdb keeps only in-frame clonotypes and omits some of them. Among roughly 44,000 clones listed, 88% were seen once. The specimen was CD8+ T cells from peripheral blood mononuclear cells, collected after pregnancy. These receptor sequences come from a female donor in good health, enrolled as a control in a pregnancy study. The CDR3 runs from the conserved cysteine through the conserved F or W. The order of the fields is V gene, D gene, clone size, J gene, CDR3 DNA, CDR3 protein. A D gene is named only where the DNA matches it firmly. Clone size is stated in some rows and not others, as once, few, many or a class when expanded.

TRBV7-8	.	.	TRBJ2-2	TGTGCCAGCATCTTCGGGGGTACCGGGGAGCTGTTTTTT	CASIFGGTGELFF
TRBV27	TRBD1	few	TRBJ2-7	TGTGCCAGCAGTTTATGGACAGGGACCGAGCAGTACTTC	CASSLWTGTEQYF
TRBV18	.	.	TRBJ2-4	TGTGCCAGCTCACCAGGGGAGAGCCTAGCCAAAAACATTCAGTACTTC	CASSPGESLAKNIQYF
TRBV28	.	.	TRBJ2-1	TGTGCCAGCAGTTTAATCCCCGGAGGGGCTTACAATGAGCAGTTCTTC	CASSLIPGGAYNEQFF
TRBV9	.	.	TRBJ2-1	TGTGCCAGCAGCGTAGCTCGGGGGGCGTACAATGAGCAGTTCTTC	CASSVARGAYNEQFF
TRBV19	.	few	TRBJ1-2	TGTGCCAGTAGGTGGGCGAACTATGGCTACACCTTC	CASRWANYGYTF
TRBV19	.	.	TRBJ1-6	TGTGCCAGTAACCTCGCGATTTACGCCGAAAATTCACCCCTCCACTTT	CASNLAIYAENSPLHF
TRBV2	.	.	TRBJ1-5	TGTGCGAGTGGGGGGGACTTTGGCAATCAGCCCCAGCATTTT	CASGGDFGNQPQHF
TRBV9	.	once	TRBJ2-1	TGTGCCAGCGCCGTTCAGGCATCCTACAATGAGCAGTTCTTC	CASAVQASYNEQFF
TRBV9	TRBD1	.	TRBJ1-2	TGTGCCAGCAGCGATCCCCGGGACAGGGCTCACTATGGCTACACCTTC	CASSDPRDRAHYGYTF
TRBV9	TRBD1	.	TRBJ2-7	TGTGCCAGCAGCCCGAGGGACAGGATTAGCTCCTACGAGCAGTACTTC	CASSPRDRISSYEQYF
TRBV7-9	.	.	TRBJ2-7	TGTGCCAGCAGCTTAGGGGGGGGGCCCTACGAGCAGTACTTC	CASSLGGGPYEQYF
TRBV19	.	few	TRBJ1-1	TGTGCCAGTAGATACGGGAACACTGAAGCTTTCTTT	CASRYGNTEAFF
TRBV4-3	TRBD1	.	TRBJ2-7	TGCGCCAGCAGCCAAGTGCAGGGGGCGACCTACGAGCAGTACTTC	CASSQVQGATYEQYF
TRBV28	.	.	TRBJ1-2	TGTGCCAGCAGGGGACACGCAGGGGAGGGGTCTCTTGGCTACACCTTC	CASRGHAGEGSLGYTF
TRBV9	.	once	TRBJ2-5	TGTGCCAGCAGCGTAGCCGGGGAGACCCAGTACTTC	CASSVAGETQYF
TRBV21-1	.	.	TRBJ2-1	TGTGCCAGCATCGAATTATGGGCCAGCTCCTACAATGAGCAGTTCTTC	CASIELWASSYNEQFF
TRBV11-3	.	.	TRBJ2-5	TGTGCCAGCAGCTTGGTTGTAGGGGCGACCCAGTACTTC	CASSLVVGATQYF
TRBV4-3	TRBD2	.	TRBJ2-1	TGCGCCAGCAGCCACACTAGCGGGGGGGCCTACAATGAGCAGTTCTTC	CASSHTSGGAYNEQFF
TRBV11-2	TRBD1	.	TRBJ2-7	TGTGCCAGCAGCGGACCCGGGACAGGGGTCTACGAGCAGTACTTC	CASSGPGTGVYEQYF
TRBV6-4	.	.	TRBJ1-1	TGTGCCAGCAGTGACGGTGGCCGACAGTCCAGGGAAGCTTTCTTT	CASSDGGRQSREAFF
TRBV7-9	.	.	TRBJ2-1	TGTGCCAGTGGCCGGAGCTCCTACAATGAGCAGTTCTTC	CASGRSSYNEQFF
TRBV25-1	.	.	TRBJ1-5	TGTGCCAGCAGTGAATCCCCTAGCGGGAATCAGCCCCAGCATTTT	CASSESPSGNQPQHF
TRBV28	TRBD1	few	TRBJ1-1	TGTGCCAGCACCGGCAACAGGGGGCTGAACACTGAAGCTTTCTTT	CASTGNRGLNTEAFF
TRBV30	TRBD2	.	TRBJ2-5	TGTGCCTGCGGACTAGCGGGGGGAACGTGGGAGACCCAGTACTTC	CACGLAGGTWETQYF
TRBV4-3	.	.	TRBJ2-6	TGCGCCAGCAGCCAAGCGAGCTCTGGGGCCAACGTCCTGACTTTC	CASSQASSGANVLTF